These 24 T cell receptor beta chains were all obtained from the same sample, sequenced in a study of siplizumab effects on memory and regulatory T cells. Repertoires were generated with immunoSEQ multiplex PCR, while TCRdb's copy carries only in-frame clones and drops some. Among about 120,000 clones listed, around 94% were seen once. Sample: non-Treg CD4+ T cells sorted from blood. These receptors came from a human donor in good health.

The chain recombines TRBV28 with TRBJ2-1; D gene ambiguous. CDR1 and CDR2 from the germline V gene are MDHEN and SYDVKM. This CDR3 is built from 13 residues. With 6 bases removed from V and 8 bases from J, the gap between germline ends came to 14 bases. Here the CDR3 DNA reads TGTGCCAGCAGGGGTCCTTCGATCTATGAGCAGTTCTTC. Amino acid sequence: CASRGPSIYEQFF.

V gene TRBV4-1 combines with J gene TRBJ1-2; 9 bases agree with TRBD1. This CDR3 spans 12 amino acids. Germline CDR1 is MGHRA and CDR2 is YSYEKL. The CDR3 is CARGQGNYGYTF. The CDR3 DNA sequence: TGCGCTCGGGGACAGGGTAACTATGGCTACACCTTC.

The chain employs TRBV6-5 and TRBJ2-7; TRBD1 might be the D (6 bases). Per the germline V gene, CDR1 is MNHEY and CDR2 is SVGAGI. This CDR3 is built from 13 residues. Trimming took off 5 bases at V and 2 bases at J, with 10 bases between the two ends. CDR3 nucleotide sequence: TGTGCCAGCAGTCGACAGGCCACCTACGAGCAGTACTTC. Amino acid sequence: CASSRQATYEQYF.

This clone was seen once. This chain joins TRBV19 and TRBJ1-2; no clear D. Trimming cost V 5 bases and J 7 bases, with 11 bases left between them. CDR3 length: 12 amino acids. From germline, CDR1 is LNHDA and CDR2 SQIVND (reference sequence). CDR3 sequence reads: CASSPEVGGYTF. The CDR3 nucleotides are TGTGCCAGTAGTCCGGAGGTGGGTGGCTACACCTTC.

DNA for the CDR3: TGTGCCATCAGTGAGTCAGCGGGCAAAGCTTTCTTT. Residues: CAISESAGKAFF. This chain uses TRBV10-3 with TRBJ1-1; the D is unclear. CDR3 length: 12 residues. The ends were cut back, 0 bases at V and 9 bases at J, with 8 bases in the middle. CDR1 and CDR2 from the germline V gene are ENHRY and SYGVKD.

This clone appeared a few times. V gene TRBV5-1 combines with J gene TRBJ2-1, with D hard to call. CDR1 is SGHRS and CDR2 is YFSETQ in the germline V gene. The CDR3 sequence is 14 residues long. V was cut by 4 bases and J by 9 bases, with 17 bases left in between. In nucleotides, the CDR3 is TGCGCCAGCAGCCCCCTGGGGTTCGATGCTGAGCAGTTCTTC. Translation gives CASSPLGFDAEQFF.

This chain links TRBV30 with TRBJ1-2, with 8 bases aligning to TRBD1. In germline, CDR1 is GTSNPN, CDR2 SVGIG (reference sequence). The CDR3 contains 15 residues. Trimming took 1 base from V and 4 from J; bases not matched to a gene: 8. As DNA, the CDR3 is TGTGCCTGGAGTGCCAGGACAGGGTATTCCTATGGCTACACCTTC. Residues: CAWSARTGYSYGYTF.

The J gene is TRBJ2-2, the V gene TRBV9; unclear D gene. Deletions cut 3 bases from V and 4 bases from J, with 13 bases between. The CDR3 has 15 residues. Looked up from germline, CDR1 is SGDLS and CDR2 is YYNGEE. CDR3 in DNA: TGTGCCAGCAGCGCACCCCCCACCCGCACCGGGGAGCTGTTTTTT. Amino acids: CASSAPPTRTGELFF.

The chain combines TRBV5-4 with TRBJ1-2; D ambiguous. The germline CDR1 and CDR2 sequences are SGHNT and YYREEE (reference sequence). V was trimmed by 0 bases and J by 4 bases, leaving 7 bases between them. The CDR3 length is 13 residues. CDR3 residues: CASSLAGSYGYTF. CDR3 nucleotides: TGTGCCAGCAGCTTGGCGGGGAGCTATGGCTACACCTTC.

This clone was counted a single time. The CDR3 sequence: CASSSTGDSYEQYF. The DNA for the CDR3 is TGTGCCAGCAGTTCGACAGGGGACTCCTACGAGCAGTACTTC. The chain recombines TRBV6-5 with TRBJ2-7; 8 nucleotides agree with TRBD1. Germline lookup yields CDR1 MNHEY and CDR2 SVGAGI. The V segment lost 4 bases and the J segment 0 bases; nucleotides outside the gene matches: 2. The CDR3 loop spans 14 amino acids.

This rearrangement joins TRBV6-5 to TRBJ1-3; D is undetermined. The CDR3 is 15 amino acids. The germline V gene has CDR1 MNHEY and CDR2 SVGAGI. V lost 0 bases to trimming and J lost 0 bases, with 6 bases between them. CDR3 DNA: TGTGCCAGCAGTTACTCTCAGATCTCTGGAAACACCATATATTTT. Amino acid sequence: CASSYSQISGNTIYF.

This chain uses TRBV7-2 with TRBJ1-5, with 7 bases lining up with TRBD1. This CDR3 is built from 15 residues. The trim removed 1 base at V and 3 bases at J, leaving 3 bases unmatched. CDR1 and CDR2 (germline): SGHTA, FQGNSA. The CDR3 loop reads CASSLGTGFNQPQHF. For the CDR3, the DNA is TGTGCCAGCAGCTTAGGGACAGGCTTCAATCAGCCCCAGCATTTT. Drawing the rest from reference TRBV7-2 and TRBJ1-5, the complete variable domain is GAGVSQSPSNKVTEKGKDVELRCDPISGHTALYWYRQSLGQGLEFLIYFQGNSAPDKSGLPSDRFSAERTGGSVSTLTIQRTQQEDSAVYLCASSLGTGFNQPQHFGDGTRLSIL.

As regards this clone: Compared with germline, one end of the junction differs, possibly owing to a read error. The V gene is TRBV5-4, the J gene TRBJ2-7; D may be TRBD1 (6 bases). CDR3 size: 14 residues. Looked up from germline, CDR1 is SGHNT and CDR2 is YYREEE (reference sequence). Written as DNA, the CDR3 is TGTGCCAGCAGTACCCCGACAGGAGCCTACGAGCAGCACTTC. Translation: CASSTPTGAYEQHF.

The V gene is TRBV5-6, the J gene TRBJ1-2; the D is unclear. V lost 4 bases and J 3 bases, leaving 13 bases between the germline ends. The CDR3 totals 14 residues. Per germline, CDR1 SGHDT and CDR2 YYEEEE. Here the CDR3 DNA reads TGTGCCAGCAGCCCCTTGCGGACGGACTATGGCTACACCTTC. Encoded protein: CASSPLRTDYGYTF.

V usage is TRBV14 and J usage is TRBJ1-4; D unresolved. Trimming left V 4 bases short and J 7 bases short, with 10 bases between. Germline CDR1 SGHDN, CDR2 FVKESK. The CDR3 loop spans 13 amino acids. In DNA, the CDR3 is TGTGCCAGCAGCCCTCGCCGGGGTGAAAAACTGTTTTTT. Translated, it gives CASSPRRGEKLFF. Combining the CDR3 with reference TRBV14 and TRBJ1-4 gives the whole variable domain EAGVTQFPSHSVIEKGQTVTLRCDPISGHDNLYWYRRVMGKEIKFLLHFVKESKQDESGMPNNRFLAERTGGTYSTLKVQPAELEDSGVYFCASSPRRGEKLFFGSGTQLSVL.

The chain uses TRBV20-1 and TRBJ2-7; D is unresolved. This CDR3 spans 11 amino acids. V lost 4 bases to trimming and J lost 4 bases, with 8 bases between them. The germline V gene encodes CDR1 DFQATT and CDR2 SNEGSKA (reference sequence). The CDR3 protein is CSATIYYEQYF. CDR3 nucleotide sequence: TGCAGTGCTACGATCTATTACGAGCAGTACTTC.

The rearrangement links TRBV5-6 to TRBJ2-1, with D unresolved. CDR1 and CDR2 from the germline V gene are SGHDT and YYEEEE. The CDR3 is made up of 13 amino acids. The V and J ends lost 2 bases and 5 bases respectively, with 8 bases between them. The CDR3 DNA sequence: TGTGCCAGCAGCTTAGACCCCCACAATGAGCAGTTCTTC. This gives the protein CASSLDPHNEQFF. The whole variable domain, remainder taken from reference TRBV5-6 and TRBJ2-1, is DAGVTQSPTHLIKTRGQQVTLRCSPKSGHDTVSWYQQALGQGPQFIFQYYEEEERQRGNFPDRFSGHQFPNYSSELNVNALLLGDSALYLCASSLDPHNEQFFGPGTRLTVL.

The rearrangement joins TRBV18 to TRBJ2-1; 10 nucleotides match TRBD2. This CDR3 has 17 amino acids. J was trimmed by 3 bases and V by 6 bases; bases with no gene match: 11. Germline CDR1 KGHSH, CDR2 LQKENI. The CDR3 here is CASSRLLAGRVYNEQFF. CDR3 DNA: TGTGCCAGCTCTCGCCTACTAGCGGGAAGGGTCTACAATGAGCAGTTCTTC.

V is TRBV11-2 and J is TRBJ2-1; no firm D call. With 3 bases removed from V and 0 bases from J, the gap between germline ends came to 15 bases. Germline V gene sequence: CDR1 SGHAT, CDR2 FQNNGV. This CDR3 comprises 17 residues. The CDR3 reads CASSFWGGWSSYNEQFF. The CDR3 nucleotides are TGTGCCAGCAGCTTTTGGGGTGGTTGGAGCTCCTACAATGAGCAGTTCTTC.

V and J are TRBV18 and TRBJ1-1; 8 bases are a match to TRBD1. Germline V gene data show CDR1 as KGHSH and CDR2 as LQKENI. The V segment lost 3 bases and the J segment 5 bases; nucleotides outside the gene matches: 5. The length of the CDR3 is 14 residues. As DNA, the CDR3 is TGTGCCAGCTCACCGACAGGGGTGGGAACTGAAGCTTTCTTT. Protein: CASSPTGVGTEAFF.

This chain uses TRBV18 with TRBJ2-7; the D gene is possibly TRBD1 (5 bases). Per germline, CDR1 KGHSH and CDR2 LQKENI. The germline V and J ends were trimmed by 4 bases and 1 base, with 11 bases remaining between them. This CDR3 spans 14 amino acids. CDR3 coding DNA: TGTGCCAGCTCACGAGACAGTTTTTCCTACGAGCAGTACTTC. Translation gives CASSRDSFSYEQYF.

This chain joins TRBV6-1 and TRBJ1-3; D unresolved. The CDR3 runs to 14 residues. V gave up 11 bases and J gave up 4 bases, with 18 bases separating them. Per germline, CDR1 MNHNS and CDR2 SASEGT. CDR3 in DNA: TGTGCCGGGCTTGTTGGGGATCTAGGAAACACCATATATTTT. Translating it yields CAGLVGDLGNTIYF.

V and J are TRBV20-1 and TRBJ2-3, with D unclear. CDR3 length: 10 residues. Germline V gene data show CDR1 as DFQATT and CDR2 as SNEGSKA (reference sequence). Trimming removed 5 bases at V and 6 bases at J, with 6 bases between. In nucleotides, the CDR3 is TGCAGTGCTGGGGTGGATACGCAGTATTTT. Translating gives CSAGVDTQYF.

This chain connects TRBV7-3 to TRBJ1-1, with D possibly being TRBD1 (5 bases). The V gene's germline CDR1 is SGHTA and CDR2 FQGTGA. The length of the CDR3 is 14 residues. V lost 5 bases and J lost 6, with 16 bases in between. The CDR3 loop is CASSLNRGSAEAFF. CDR3 DNA sequence: TGTGCCAGCAGCCTGAATCGGGGGAGCGCTGAAGCTTTCTTT.